This TCR beta chain was recorded in a study of identical twins. This clonotype was detected a few times. Antigen: not known. After template switching added a universal primer site, the resulting cDNA carried unique molecular identifiers. Using its own MiXCR run on the 5' RACE reads, TCRdb lists one record per CDR3 protein. Of 1.5 million to 2 million distinct CDR3 sequences in the sample, about 32% were seen once. General study findings and limits: Cord blood beta clonotypes present at high abundance carried fewer insertions; no such pattern appeared in memory repertoires. Researchers caution that invariant MAIT and iNKT cells could partly confound zero-insertion analyses.

The CDR3 length is 13 residues. Germline V gene sequence: CDR1 SQVTM, CDR2 ANQGSEA. Trimming left V 3 bases short and J 6 bases short, with 14 bases between. The rearrangement joins TRBV29-1 to TRBJ1-2; D perhaps matches TRBD1 (5 bases). The sequence came from a newborn girl in good health. Sequencing was carried out using cord blood. CDR3 nucleotides: TGCAGCGTTGAGGGCAGGGACTGGAATGGCTACACCTTC. This translates into CSVEGRDWNGYTF.